This TCR beta chain was obtained from a study of sequential checkpoint blockade in melanoma. Study information: Maintenance nivolumab came after either treatment sequence.

The sample's treatment: randomized to nivolumab then ipilimumab (arm A) or the reverse (arm B). From thawed PBMCs, live CD3+CD8+ cells negative for CD19 and CD56 were sorted. This CDR3 region has 13 residues. Trimming stripped 6 bases from V and 0 bases from J, with 10 bases between. Germline loops: CDR1 SGHRS, CDR2 YFSETQ. Generated by immunoSEQ multiplex PCR, the TCRdb table keeps only in-frame clones and is missing some. The data contain 40,000 or so clones, approximately 84% of them singletons. The chain combines TRBV5-1 with TRBJ2-7; maybe TRBD1 (5 bases). The sequencing here drew on CD8+ T cells sorted from blood (inferred from file names), taken from a patient given nivolumab and ipilimumab in sequence. The receptor was derived from a human donor with melanoma. The CDR3 region is CASTTDSSYEQYF. The DNA for the CDR3 is TGCGCCAGCACCACTGACAGCTCCTACGAGCAGTACTTC.